This T cell receptor (beta chain) was sequenced during a study of cytomegalovirus exposure and HLA in healthy donors. This CDR3 region has 16 residues. V dropped 5 bases and J dropped 3; count of bases not matched to a gene: 7. Germline V CDR1 and CDR2: SGHAT, FQDESV (reference sequence). The PCR had 60 Vbeta and 13 Jbeta primers. Generated by immunoSEQ multiplex PCR, the TCRdb table keeps only in-frame clones and is missing some. The sample has around 75,000 clones, and its top ten clones hold roughly an eighth. This chain uses TRBV11-1 with TRBJ2-5, with 12 nucleotides matching TRBD1. This TCR was recovered from a man in his forties or fifties in good health and CMV-seropositive. Sample: PBMCs. CDR3 protein: CASSPGTGGVEETQYF. The CDR3 bases are TGTGCCAGCAGCCCCGGGACAGGGGGCGTCGAAGAGACCCAGTACTTC. Looking up the rest from reference TRBV11-1 and TRBJ2-5 gives the full variable domain: EAEVAQSPRYKITEKSQAVAFWCDPISGHATLYWYRQILGQGPELLVQFQDESVVDDSQLPKDRFSAERLKGVDSTLKIQPAELGDSAMYLCASSPGTGGVEETQYFGPGTRLLVL.